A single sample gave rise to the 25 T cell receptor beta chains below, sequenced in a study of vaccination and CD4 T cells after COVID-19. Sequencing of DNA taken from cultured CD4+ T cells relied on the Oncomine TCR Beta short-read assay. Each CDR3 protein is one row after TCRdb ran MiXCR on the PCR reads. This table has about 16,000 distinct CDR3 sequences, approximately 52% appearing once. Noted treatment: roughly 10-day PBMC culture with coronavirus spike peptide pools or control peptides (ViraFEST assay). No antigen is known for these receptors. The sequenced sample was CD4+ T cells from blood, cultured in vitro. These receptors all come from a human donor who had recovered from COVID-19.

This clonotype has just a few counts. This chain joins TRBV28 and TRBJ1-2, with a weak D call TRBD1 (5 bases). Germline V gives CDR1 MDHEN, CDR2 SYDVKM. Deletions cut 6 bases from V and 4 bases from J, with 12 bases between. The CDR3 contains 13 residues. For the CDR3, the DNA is TGTGCCAGCAGCCCAGCCGGGACCTATGGCTACACCTTC. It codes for CASSPAGTYGYTF.

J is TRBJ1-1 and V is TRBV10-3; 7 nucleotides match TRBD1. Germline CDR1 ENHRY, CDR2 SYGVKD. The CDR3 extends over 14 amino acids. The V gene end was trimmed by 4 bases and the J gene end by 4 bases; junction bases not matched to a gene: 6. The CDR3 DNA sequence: TGTGCCATCAGTGGGCAGGGGGGGCCCACTGAAGCTTTCTTT. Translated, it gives CAISGQGGPTEAFF.

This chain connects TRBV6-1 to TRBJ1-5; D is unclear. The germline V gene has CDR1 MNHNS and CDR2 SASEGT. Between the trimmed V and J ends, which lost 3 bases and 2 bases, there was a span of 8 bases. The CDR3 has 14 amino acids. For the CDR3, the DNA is TGTGCCAGCAGTGACCTCCCCGGCAATCAGCCCCAGCATTTT. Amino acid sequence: CASSDLPGNQPQHF.

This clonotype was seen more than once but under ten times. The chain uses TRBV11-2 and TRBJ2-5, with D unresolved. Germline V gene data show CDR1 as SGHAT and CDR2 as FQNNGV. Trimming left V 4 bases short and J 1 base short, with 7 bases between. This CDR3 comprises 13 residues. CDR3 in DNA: TGTGCCAGCAGCTATACAGCCCAAGAGACCCAGTACTTC. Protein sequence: CASSYTAQETQYF.

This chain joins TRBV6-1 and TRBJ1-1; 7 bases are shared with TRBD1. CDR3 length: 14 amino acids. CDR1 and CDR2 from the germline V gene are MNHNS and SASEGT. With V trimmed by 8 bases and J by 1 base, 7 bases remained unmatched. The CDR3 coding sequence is TGTGCCAGCCGGGACAGCCCTGGGAACACTGAAGCTTTCTTT. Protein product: CASRDSPGNTEAFF.

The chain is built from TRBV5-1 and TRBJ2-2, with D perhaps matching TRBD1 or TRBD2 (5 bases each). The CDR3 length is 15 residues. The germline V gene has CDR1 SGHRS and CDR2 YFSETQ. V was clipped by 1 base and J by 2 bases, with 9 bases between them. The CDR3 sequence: CASSLRGDNTGELFF. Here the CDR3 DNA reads TGCGCCAGCAGCTTGCGGGGCGATAACACCGGGGAGCTGTTTTTT.

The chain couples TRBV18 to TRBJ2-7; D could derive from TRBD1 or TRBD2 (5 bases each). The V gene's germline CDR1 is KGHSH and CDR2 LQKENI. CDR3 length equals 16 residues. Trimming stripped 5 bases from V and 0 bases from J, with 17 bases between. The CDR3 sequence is CASSSLRGRISYEQYF. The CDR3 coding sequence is TGTGCCAGCTCATCGCTACGGGGACGAATCTCCTACGAGCAGTACTTC.

CDR3 sequence: CATSRDYGQVYGYTF. CDR3 DNA: TGTGCCACCAGCAGAGATTATGGACAGGTCTATGGCTACACCTTC. The chain combines TRBV15 with TRBJ1-2; 7 bases line up with TRBD1. The CDR3 has 15 amino acids. The germline CDR1 and CDR2 sequences are LNHNV and YYDKDF (reference sequence). Germline trimming cut 0 bases from V and 4 bases from J; bases unmatched to any gene: 5.

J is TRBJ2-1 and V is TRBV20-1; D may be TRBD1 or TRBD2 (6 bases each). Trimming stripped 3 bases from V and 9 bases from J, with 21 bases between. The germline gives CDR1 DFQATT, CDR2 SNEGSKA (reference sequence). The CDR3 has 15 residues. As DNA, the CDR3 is TGCAGTGCTAGTGACTACCCCGGGGGCCTTCGTGAGCAGTTCTTC. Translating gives CSASDYPGGLREQFF.

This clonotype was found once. The CDR3: CASSLGGGGETQYF. CDR3 coding DNA: TGTGCCAGCAGTTTAGGGGGAGGGGGGGAGACCCAGTACTTC. The chain combines TRBV12-3 or TRBV12-4 with TRBJ2-5; D is perhaps TRBD2 (7 bases). This CDR3 is built from 14 residues. Trimming left V 1 base short and J 5 bases short, with 11 bases between.

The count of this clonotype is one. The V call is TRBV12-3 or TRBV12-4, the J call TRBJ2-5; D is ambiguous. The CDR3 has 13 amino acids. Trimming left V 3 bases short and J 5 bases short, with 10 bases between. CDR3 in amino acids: CASSFQRFETQYF. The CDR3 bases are TGTGCCAGCAGTTTTCAGAGGTTCGAGACCCAGTACTTC.

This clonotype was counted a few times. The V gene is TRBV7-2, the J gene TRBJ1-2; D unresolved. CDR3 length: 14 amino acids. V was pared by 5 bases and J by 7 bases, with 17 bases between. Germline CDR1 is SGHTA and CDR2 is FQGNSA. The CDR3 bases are TGTGCCAGCAGCCTCGGTGGAGGGAGGACTGGCTACACCTTC. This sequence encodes CASSLGGGRTGYTF.

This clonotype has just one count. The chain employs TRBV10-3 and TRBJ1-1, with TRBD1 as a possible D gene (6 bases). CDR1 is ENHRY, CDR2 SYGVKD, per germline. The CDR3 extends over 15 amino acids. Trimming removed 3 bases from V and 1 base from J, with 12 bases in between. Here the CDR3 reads CAISDPRGENTEAFF. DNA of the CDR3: TGTGCCATCAGTGATCCCAGGGGAGAGAACACTGAAGCTTTCTTT.

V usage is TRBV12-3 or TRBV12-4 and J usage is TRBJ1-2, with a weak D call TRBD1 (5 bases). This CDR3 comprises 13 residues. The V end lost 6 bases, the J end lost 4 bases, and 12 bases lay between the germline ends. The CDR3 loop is CASSKQEFYGYTF. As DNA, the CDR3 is TGTGCCAGCAGCAAACAGGAATTCTATGGCTACACCTTC.

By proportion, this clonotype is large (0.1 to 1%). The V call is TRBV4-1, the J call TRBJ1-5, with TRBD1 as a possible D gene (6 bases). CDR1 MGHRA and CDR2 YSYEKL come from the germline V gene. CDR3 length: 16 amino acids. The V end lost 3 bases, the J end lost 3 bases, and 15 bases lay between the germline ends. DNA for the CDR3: TGCGCCAGCAGCCAGCCGGACCAGGGGAACAATCAGCCCCAGCATTTT. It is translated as CASSQPDQGNNQPQHF.

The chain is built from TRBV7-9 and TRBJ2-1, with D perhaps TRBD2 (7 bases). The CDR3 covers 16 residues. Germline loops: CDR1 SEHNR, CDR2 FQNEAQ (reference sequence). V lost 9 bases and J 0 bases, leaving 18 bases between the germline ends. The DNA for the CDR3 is TGTGCCAGAAGCCTGGGGGGCGGGAGCTCCTACAATGAGCAGTTCTTC. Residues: CARSLGGGSSYNEQFF.

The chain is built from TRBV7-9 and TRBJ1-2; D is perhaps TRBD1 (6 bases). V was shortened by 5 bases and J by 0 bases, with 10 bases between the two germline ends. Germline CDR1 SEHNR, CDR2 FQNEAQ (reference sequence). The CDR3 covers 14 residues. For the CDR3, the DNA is TGTGCCAGCAGCCCACAGGGAGCTAACTATGGCTACACCTTC. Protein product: CASSPQGANYGYTF.

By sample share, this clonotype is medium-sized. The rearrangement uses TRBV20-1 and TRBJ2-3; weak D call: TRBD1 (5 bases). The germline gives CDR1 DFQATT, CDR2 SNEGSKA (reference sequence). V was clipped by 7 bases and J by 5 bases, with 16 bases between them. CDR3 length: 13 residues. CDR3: CSVRPQGGDTQYF. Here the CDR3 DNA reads TGCAGTGTTAGGCCCCAGGGCGGAGATACGCAGTATTTT.

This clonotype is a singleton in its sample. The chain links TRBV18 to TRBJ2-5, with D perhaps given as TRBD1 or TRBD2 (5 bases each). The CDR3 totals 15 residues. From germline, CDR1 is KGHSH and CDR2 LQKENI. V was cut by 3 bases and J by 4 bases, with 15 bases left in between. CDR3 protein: CASSPGARGLETQYF. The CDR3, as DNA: TGTGCCAGCTCACCCGGGGCGCGAGGGTTAGAGACCCAGTACTTC.

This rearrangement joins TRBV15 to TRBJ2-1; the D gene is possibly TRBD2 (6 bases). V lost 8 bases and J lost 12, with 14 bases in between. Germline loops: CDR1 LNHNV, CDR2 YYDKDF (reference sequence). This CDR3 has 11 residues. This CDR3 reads CATVVRGGQFF. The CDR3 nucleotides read TGTGCCACCGTCGTGAGGGGAGGGCAGTTCTTC.

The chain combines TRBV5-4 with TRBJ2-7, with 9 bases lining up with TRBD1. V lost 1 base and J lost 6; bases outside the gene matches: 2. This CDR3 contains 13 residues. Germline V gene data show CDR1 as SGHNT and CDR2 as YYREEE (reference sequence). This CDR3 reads CASSLWDRVEQYF. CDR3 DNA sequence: TGTGCCAGCAGCTTGTGGGACAGGGTCGAGCAGTACTTC.

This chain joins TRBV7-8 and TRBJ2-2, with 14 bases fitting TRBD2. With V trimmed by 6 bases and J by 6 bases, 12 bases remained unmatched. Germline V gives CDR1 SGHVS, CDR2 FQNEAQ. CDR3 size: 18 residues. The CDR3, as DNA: TGTGCCAGCAGACGTCCACCGGGACTAGCGGGAGTGCCCGGGGAGCTGTTTTTT. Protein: CASRRPPGLAGVPGELFF.

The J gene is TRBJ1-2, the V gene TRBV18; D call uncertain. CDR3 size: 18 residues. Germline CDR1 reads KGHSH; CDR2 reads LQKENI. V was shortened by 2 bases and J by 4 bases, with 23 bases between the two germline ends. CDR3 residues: CASSPSEIRGVTFYGYTF. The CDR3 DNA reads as TGTGCCAGCTCACCAAGTGAAATCCGCGGCGTAACCTTCTATGGCTACACCTTC.

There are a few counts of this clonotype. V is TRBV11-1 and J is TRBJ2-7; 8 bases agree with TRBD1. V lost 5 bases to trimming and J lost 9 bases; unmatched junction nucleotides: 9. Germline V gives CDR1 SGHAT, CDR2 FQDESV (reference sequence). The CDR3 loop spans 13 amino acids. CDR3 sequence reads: CASSPEDRARQYF. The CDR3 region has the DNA TGTGCCAGCAGCCCCGAGGACAGGGCCAGGCAGTACTTC.

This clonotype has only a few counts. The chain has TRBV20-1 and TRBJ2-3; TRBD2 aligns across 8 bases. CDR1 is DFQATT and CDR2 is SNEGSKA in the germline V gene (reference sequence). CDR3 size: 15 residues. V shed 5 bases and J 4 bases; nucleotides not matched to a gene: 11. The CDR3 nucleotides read TGCAGTGCTCCCCACGCGGGAGGCCCCGCAGATACGCAGTATTTT. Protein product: CSAPHAGGPADTQYF.